This T cell receptor (beta chain) appears in the sequencing data of a study of graft-versus-host responses after intestinal transplantation. Only in-frame clones appear in the TCRdb table, and some are missing; sequencing was by immunoSEQ multiplex PCR. Of approximately 97,000 clones in the sample, about nine tenths were seen once. For this clone: Its specificity is unknown.

Study-level points and caveats: GvH clonotypes were identified within recipient marrow, with a subset emerging first in ileum or blood.

This CDR3 is 18 amino acids long. Germline V gene data show CDR1 as MGHRA and CDR2 as YSYEKL. Trimming removed 4 bases from V and 6 bases from J, with 24 bases in between. The V call is TRBV4-1, the J call TRBJ2-2; a weak D match, TRBD1 (5 bases). The source was unstimulated CD8+ T cells sorted from spleen or lymph node cells, collected before transplant. This sequence originates from a human donor who was the organ donor for an intestinal transplant. Here the CDR3 DNA reads TGCGCCAGCAGCCCCACACGTAGGGCAGGGTCCTTCGCCGGGGAGCTGTTTTTT. This translates into CASSPTRRAGSFAGELFF.